The T cell receptor (beta chain) under discussion was sequenced for a study of blood T cells in healthy people across ages. This CDR3 has 12 amino acids. Trimming removed 2 bases at V and 8 bases at J, with 7 bases between. CDR1 and CDR2 (germline): KGHSH, LQKENI. For the second PCR, which ran for about 6 to 12 cycles, a sample-barcoded 5' primer and a J-beta primer mix were used. TCRdb recomputed calls from the 5' RACE reads with MiXCR, one row per CDR3 protein. The data hold about 570,000 distinct CDR3 sequences, with approximately 30% observed a single time. The sequence was obtained from a woman aged 65 to 85 in good health. Sample: blood. The J gene is TRBJ2-1, the V gene TRBV18; no clear D gene. DNA for the CDR3: TGTGCCAGCTCACCAAGGGCGGATGAGCAGTTCTTC. Protein product: CASSPRADEQFF.